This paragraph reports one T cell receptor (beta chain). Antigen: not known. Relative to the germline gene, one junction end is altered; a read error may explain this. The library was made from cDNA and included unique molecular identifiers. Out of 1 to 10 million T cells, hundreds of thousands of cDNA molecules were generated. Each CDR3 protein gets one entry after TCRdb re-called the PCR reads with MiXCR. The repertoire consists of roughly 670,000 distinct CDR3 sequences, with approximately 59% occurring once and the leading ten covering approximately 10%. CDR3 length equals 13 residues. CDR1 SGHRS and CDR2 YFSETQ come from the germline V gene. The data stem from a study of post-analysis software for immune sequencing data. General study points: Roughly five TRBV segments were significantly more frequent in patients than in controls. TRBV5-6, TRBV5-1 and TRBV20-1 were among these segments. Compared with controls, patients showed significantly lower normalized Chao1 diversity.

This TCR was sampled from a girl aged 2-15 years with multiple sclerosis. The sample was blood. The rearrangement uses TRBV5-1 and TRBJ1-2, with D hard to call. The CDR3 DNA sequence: TGTGCCAGCAGCCCCGAATTCGTATATGGCTACACCTTC. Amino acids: CASSPEFVYGYTF.